These T cell receptor beta chains were read from a single sample in a study of control samples from healthy donors and cancer patients. Clones were read by immunoSEQ multiplex PCR, and TCRdb kept only the in-frame ones, dropping some. The sample lists 15,000 to 20,000 clones; about 85% were seen once. Sample: PBMCs. These receptors were taken from a woman in her seventies with lung cancer. CDR3s include the opening cysteine and the closing phenylalanine or tryptophan. The order of the fields is V gene, J gene, D gene, CDR3 protein. The D gene is left open where the match is weak.

TRBV5-1,TRBJ2-5,NA,CASSLAGTNQETQYF
TRBV30,TRBJ1-2,NA,CASPEVDGYTF
TRBV7-2,TRBJ2-1,NA,CASSLLGIDEQFF
TRBV16,TRBJ2-3,NA,CASSPPARENSDTQYF
TRBV23-1,TRBJ2-1,TRBD1,CASSAPGQVYNEQFF
TRBV12-3/TRBV12-4,TRBJ2-7,NA,CASRRGGLGEQYF
TRBV9,TRBJ1-2,TRBD1,CASSLTDRDYGYTF
TRBV28,TRBJ1-2,TRBD1,CASSQGGLYGYTF
TRBV4-2,TRBJ2-2,TRBD2,CASSFIEREQNGELFF
TRBV7-6,TRBJ2-1,TRBD2,CASSSLAGGYNEQFF
TRBV18,TRBJ1-5,NA,CASSRADSNQPQHF
TRBV27,TRBJ2-1,NA,CASSLSPSVGNEQFF
TRBV5-5,TRBJ1-6,NA,CASSLETGQNSPLHF
TRBV5-6,TRBJ1-1,NA,CASSSDSFPEAFF
TRBV15,TRBJ1-2,NA,CATSRVVFGGYTF
TRBV28,TRBJ2-7,NA,CASSFSEGVSYEQYF
TRBV27,TRBJ2-5,NA,CASSSVGGTDQETQYF
TRBV4-3,TRBJ1-6,TRBD1,CASSQGGQGANSPLHF
TRBV7-9,TRBJ1-6,NA,CASSSPGWNSPLHF
TRBV6-4,TRBJ2-3,NA,CASSDTGRGTDTQYF
TRBV30,TRBJ1-2,NA,CAWSVRQDYGYTF
TRBV7-3,TRBJ1-2,TRBD1,CASSQSPGQRYQGSSYTF
TRBV11-2,TRBJ2-7,NA,CASSLGAGEGYEQYF
TRBV14,TRBJ2-1,TRBD2,CASSLVNLAGEEQFF
TRBV6-1,TRBJ2-6,NA,CASSEAKGSGANVLTF
TRBV19,TRBJ1-6,NA,CASAGVDSPLHF
TRBV29-1,TRBJ2-3,TRBD2,CSVGGGGTDTQYF
TRBV9,TRBJ2-3,NA,CASSVLGTGTDTQYF
TRBV5-6,TRBJ1-2,NA,CASSPGSNYGYTF
TRBV3-1/TRBV3-2,TRBJ1-2,TRBD1,CASSPGQGSYTF
TRBV5-6,TRBJ2-3,TRBD2,CASSFSTSGRRGTDTQYF
TRBV6-2/TRBV6-3,TRBJ1-2,NA,CASSYSTSGYTF
TRBV30,TRBJ2-2,NA,CAWSVGEAGELFF
TRBV11-1,TRBJ2-7,TRBD1,CASTPVGTGTTYEQYF
TRBV19,TRBJ2-1,TRBD1,CASSIGNRGNNEQFF
TRBV4-2,TRBJ2-2,NA,CASSDQRTQNTGELFF
TRBV4-3,TRBJ2-1,TRBD2,CASSLSGGSGNEQFF
TRBV5-1,TRBJ2-5,TRBD2,CASATSGIRETQYF
TRBV7-9,TRBJ2-5,TRBD1,CASSTGGADPKRETQYF
TRBV30,TRBJ2-5,NA,CAWSGRGGTQYF
TRBV4-3,TRBJ1-5,NA,CASSQDAAGRDQPQHF
TRBV2,TRBJ1-6,NA,CASSRSGSPLHF
TRBV19,TRBJ2-7,TRBD1,CASSPAGTGGLEQYF
TRBV5-1,TRBJ1-2,TRBD1,CASSLTGGDGYTF
TRBV5-1,TRBJ1-2,NA,CASSLEQAYGYTF
TRBV7-2,TRBJ1-5,TRBD1,CASSLVWTGYQPQHF